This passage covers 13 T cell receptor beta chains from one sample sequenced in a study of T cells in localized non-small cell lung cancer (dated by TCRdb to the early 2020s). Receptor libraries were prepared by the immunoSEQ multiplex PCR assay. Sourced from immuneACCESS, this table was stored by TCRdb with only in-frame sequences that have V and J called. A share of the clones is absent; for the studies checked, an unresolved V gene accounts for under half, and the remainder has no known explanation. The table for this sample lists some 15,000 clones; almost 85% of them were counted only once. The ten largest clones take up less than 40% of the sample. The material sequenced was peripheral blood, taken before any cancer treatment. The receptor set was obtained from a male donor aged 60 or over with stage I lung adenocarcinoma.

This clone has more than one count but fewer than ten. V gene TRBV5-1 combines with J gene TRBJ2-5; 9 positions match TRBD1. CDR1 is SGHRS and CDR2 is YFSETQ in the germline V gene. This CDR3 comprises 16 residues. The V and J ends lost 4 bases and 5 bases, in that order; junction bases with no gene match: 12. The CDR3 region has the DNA TGCGCCAGCAGCATGACCGGGACAGGGAAAGGTGAGACCCAGTACTTC. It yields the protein CASSMTGTGKGETQYF.

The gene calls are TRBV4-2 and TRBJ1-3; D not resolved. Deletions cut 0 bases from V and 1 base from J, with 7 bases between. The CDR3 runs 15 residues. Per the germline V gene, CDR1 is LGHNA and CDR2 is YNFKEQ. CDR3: CASSQDRASGNTIYF. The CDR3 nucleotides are TGTGCCAGCAGCCAAGATCGAGCGTCTGGAAACACCATATATTTT.

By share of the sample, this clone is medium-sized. For the CDR3, the DNA is TGTGCCAGCAGCCGGAGCGGACTAGCGGGAAAGGTAAATGAGCAGTTCTTC. Encoded protein: CASSRSGLAGKVNEQFF. This chain connects TRBV11-3 to TRBJ2-1, with 12 bases fitting TRBD2. With V trimmed by 5 bases and J by 7 bases, 12 bases remained unmatched. The CDR3 extends over 17 amino acids. Germline CDR1 and CDR2: SGHNT and YENEEA.

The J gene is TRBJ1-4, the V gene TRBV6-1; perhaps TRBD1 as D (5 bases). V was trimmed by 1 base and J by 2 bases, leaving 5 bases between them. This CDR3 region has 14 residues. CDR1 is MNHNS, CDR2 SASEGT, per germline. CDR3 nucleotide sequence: TGTGCCAGCAGTGAAGAGGGGACTAATGAAAAACTGTTTTTT. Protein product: CASSEEGTNEKLFF.

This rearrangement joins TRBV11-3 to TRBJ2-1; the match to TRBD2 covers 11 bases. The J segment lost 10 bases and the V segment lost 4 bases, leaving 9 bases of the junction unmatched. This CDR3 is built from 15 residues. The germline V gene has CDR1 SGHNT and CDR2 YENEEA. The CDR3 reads CASSWGSGGAGEQFF. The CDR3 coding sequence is TGTGCCAGCAGCTGGGGTAGCGGGGGGGCAGGAGAGCAGTTCTTC.

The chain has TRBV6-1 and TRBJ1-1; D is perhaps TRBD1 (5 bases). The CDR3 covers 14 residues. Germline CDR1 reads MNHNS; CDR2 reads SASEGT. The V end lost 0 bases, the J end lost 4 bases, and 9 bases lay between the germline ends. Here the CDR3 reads CASSEAQGFTEAFF. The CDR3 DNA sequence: TGTGCCAGCAGTGAAGCGCAGGGTTTCACTGAAGCTTTCTTT.

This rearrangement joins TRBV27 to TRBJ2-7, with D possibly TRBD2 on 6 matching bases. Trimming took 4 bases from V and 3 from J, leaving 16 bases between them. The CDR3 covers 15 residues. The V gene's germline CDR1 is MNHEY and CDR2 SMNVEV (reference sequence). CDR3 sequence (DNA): TGTGCCAGCAGTTCGGTCGGGGGAGTGGACTACGAGCAGTACTTC. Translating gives CASSSVGGVDYEQYF.

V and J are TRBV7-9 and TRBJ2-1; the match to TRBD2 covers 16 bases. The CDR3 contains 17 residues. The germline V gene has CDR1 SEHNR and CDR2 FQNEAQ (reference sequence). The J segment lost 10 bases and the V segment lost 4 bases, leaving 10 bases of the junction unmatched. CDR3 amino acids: CASSSGTSGGAVGEQFF. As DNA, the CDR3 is TGTGCCAGCAGCTCGGGGACTAGCGGGGGGGCCGTAGGCGAGCAGTTCTTC.

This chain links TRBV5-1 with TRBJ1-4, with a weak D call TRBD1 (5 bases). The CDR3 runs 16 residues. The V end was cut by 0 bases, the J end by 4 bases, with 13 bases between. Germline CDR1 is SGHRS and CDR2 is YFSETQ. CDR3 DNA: TGCGCCAGCAGCTTGGCCCCCCAGGGACTTAATGAAAAACTGTTTTTT. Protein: CASSLAPQGLNEKLFF.

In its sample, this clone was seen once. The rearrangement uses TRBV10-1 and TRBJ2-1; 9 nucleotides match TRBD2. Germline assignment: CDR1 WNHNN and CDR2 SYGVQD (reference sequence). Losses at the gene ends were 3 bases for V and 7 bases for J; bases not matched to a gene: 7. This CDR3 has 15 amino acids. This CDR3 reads CASSERGGAANEQFF. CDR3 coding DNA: TGCGCCAGCAGTGAACGCGGGGGGGCGGCGAATGAGCAGTTCTTC.

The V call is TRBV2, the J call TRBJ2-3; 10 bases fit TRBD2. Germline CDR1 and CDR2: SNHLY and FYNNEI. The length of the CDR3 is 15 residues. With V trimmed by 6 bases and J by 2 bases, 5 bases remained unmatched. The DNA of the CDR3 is TGTGCCAGCAGAATACTAGCGGGGACCACAGATACGCAGTATTTT. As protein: CASRILAGTTDTQYF.

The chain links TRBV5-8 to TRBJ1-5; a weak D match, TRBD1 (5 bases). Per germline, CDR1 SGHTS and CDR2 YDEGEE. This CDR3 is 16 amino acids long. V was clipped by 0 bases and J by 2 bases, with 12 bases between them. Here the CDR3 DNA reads TGTGCCAGCAGCTTGGCCCTCGGAGGGGGCAATCAGCCCCAGCATTTT. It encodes CASSLALGGGNQPQHF.

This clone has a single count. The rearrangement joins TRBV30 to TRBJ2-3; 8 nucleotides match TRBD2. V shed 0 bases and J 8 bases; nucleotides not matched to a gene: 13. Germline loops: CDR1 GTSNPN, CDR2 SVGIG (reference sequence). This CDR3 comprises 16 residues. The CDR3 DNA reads TGTGCCTGGAGTGTACCCACTAGCGGTTTTTACGCTACGCAGTATTTT. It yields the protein CAWSVPTSGFYATQYF.